Following are 9 T cell receptor beta chains from one sample sequenced in a study of glioma-infiltrating T cells. Amplification of TCR alpha and beta CDR3 regions from RNA used iRepertoire nested multiplex PCR. TCRdb independently ran MiXCR on the multiplex PCR reads; one entry per CDR3 protein. Of around 93,000 distinct CDR3 sequences in the sample, 35% to 45% were seen once. The sequenced material came from glioma tissue, nonneoplastic brain tissue, or PBMCs (not recorded which). These TCRs come from a human donor with low-grade glioma or glioblastoma, undergoing nonglioma brain surgery, or in good health (not recorded which).

This clonotype occurred many times. The V call is TRBV20-1, the J call TRBJ2-5; D ambiguous. The CDR3 length is 11 residues. Trimming pared 5 bases from V and 5 bases from J, leaving 9 bases between. CDR1 is DFQATT, CDR2 SNEGSKA, per germline (reference sequence). CDR3: CSAPYGETQYF. In DNA form, the CDR3 reads TGCAGTGCTCCATACGGGGAGACCCAGTACTTC.

This clonotype came up many times. This chain joins TRBV5-1 and TRBJ2-3; TRBD2 is a possible D gene (6 bases). The CDR3 is 16 residues long. Trimming removed 0 bases from V and 3 bases from J, with 14 bases in between. Germline CDR1 is SGHRS and CDR2 is YFSETQ. The CDR3 loop is CASSLGGDFLTDTQYF. CDR3 coding DNA: TGCGCCAGCAGCTTGGGCGGGGACTTCCTTACAGATACGCAGTATTTT.

Remarks on this clonotype: Because it lacks the conserved phenylalanine or tryptophan at the end, this CDR3 is likely a read error. The chain couples TRBV20-1 to TRBJ1-2; D gene uncertain. Trimming cost V 4 bases and J 4 bases, with 19 bases left between them. This CDR3 region has 15 residues. The V gene's germline CDR1 is DFQATT and CDR2 SNEGSKA (reference sequence). CDR3 DNA sequence: TGCAGTGCTACTCCAAGGGCAGGCACATTCTATGGCTACACCTCC. Protein product: CSATPRAGTFYGYTS.

The chain is built from TRBV5-6 and TRBJ2-3; D may be TRBD2 (7 bases). The CDR3 extends over 16 amino acids. Trimming pared 4 bases from V and 2 bases from J, leaving 17 bases between. Germline V gene lookup returns CDR1 SGHDT and CDR2 YYEEEE. DNA for the CDR3: TGTGCCAGCAGCCCTCGGGGGGCCGCTTACACAGATACGCAGTATTTT. Protein: CASSPRGAAYTDTQYF.

The chain combines TRBV20-1 with TRBJ1-5, with 7 nucleotides matching TRBD1. Germline CDR1 and CDR2: DFQATT and SNEGSKA (reference sequence). V was clipped by 6 bases and J by 4 bases; unmatched bases: 6. The CDR3 contains 13 residues. The CDR3 region has the DNA TGCAGTGCGACGGGACAGCATAATCAGCCCCAGCATTTT. This codes for CSATGQHNQPQHF.

V is TRBV11-3 and J is TRBJ1-1; D is ambiguous. Trimming pared 4 bases from V and 1 base from J, leaving 13 bases between. The V gene's germline CDR1 is SGHNT and CDR2 YENEEA. This CDR3 is 15 amino acids long. CDR3 amino acids: CASSSRRASNTEAFF. CDR3 nucleotides: TGTGCCAGCAGCTCGCGGCGGGCCTCGAACACTGAAGCTTTCTTT.

Concerning this clonotype itself: A much more abundant neighbour one base away suggests this may be a read error. This chain joins TRBV5-1 and TRBJ2-1; TRBD2 aligns across 12 bases. The germline V gene encodes CDR1 SGHRS and CDR2 YFSETQ. The CDR3 runs to 14 residues. Here the CDR3 reads CVSTSGLAGIEQFF. The CDR3 DNA reads as TGCGTCAGCACCTCCGGACTAGCGGGGATAGAGCAGTTCTTC.

This clonotype was seen at least ten times. The V call is TRBV7-2, the J call TRBJ2-3; D is perhaps TRBD1 or TRBD2 (5 bases each). Germline V gene data show CDR1 as SGHTA and CDR2 as FQGNSA. With 3 bases removed from V and 3 bases from J, the gap between germline ends came to 19 bases. The CDR3 length is 17 residues. CDR3 region: CASSLGVASRGTDTQYF. CDR3 nucleotide sequence: TGTGCCAGCAGCTTGGGGGTAGCTAGCCGGGGAACAGATACGCAGTATTTT. Supplemented by reference TRBV7-2 and TRBJ2-3, the full variable domain reads GAGVSQSPSNKVTEKGKDVELRCDPISGHTALYWYRQSLGQGLEFLIYFQGNSAPDKSGLPSDRFSAERTGGSVSTLTIQRTQQEDSAVYLCASSLGVASRGTDTQYFGPGTRLTVL.

As regards this clonotype: Because it lacks the conserved phenylalanine or tryptophan at the end, this CDR3 is likely a read error. This sequence joins TRBV20-1 and TRBJ1-1; 8 nucleotides align to TRBD1. Germline lookup yields CDR1 DFQATT and CDR2 SNEGSKA (reference sequence). The CDR3 length is 12 residues. The ends lost 3 bases at V and 5 bases at J; junction bases unmatched: 2. CDR3 amino acids: CSASTGGTEAFL. The CDR3 bases are TGCAGTGCTAGTACAGGGGGGACTGAAGCTTTCCTT.